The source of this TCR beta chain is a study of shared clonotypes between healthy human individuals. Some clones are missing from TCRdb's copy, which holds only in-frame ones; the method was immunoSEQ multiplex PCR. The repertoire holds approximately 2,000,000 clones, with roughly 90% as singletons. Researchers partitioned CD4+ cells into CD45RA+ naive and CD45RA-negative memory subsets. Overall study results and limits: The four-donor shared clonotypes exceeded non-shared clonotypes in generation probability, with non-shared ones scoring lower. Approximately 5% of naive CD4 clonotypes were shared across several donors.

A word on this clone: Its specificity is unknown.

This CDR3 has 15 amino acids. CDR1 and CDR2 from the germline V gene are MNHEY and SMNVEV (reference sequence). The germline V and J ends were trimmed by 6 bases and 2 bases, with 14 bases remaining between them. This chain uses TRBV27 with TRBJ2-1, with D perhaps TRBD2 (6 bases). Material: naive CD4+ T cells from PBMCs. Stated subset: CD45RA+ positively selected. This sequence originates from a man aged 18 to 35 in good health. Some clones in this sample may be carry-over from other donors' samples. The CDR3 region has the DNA TGTGCCAGCAGGCAGGGACTGAACACCTACAATGAGCAGTTCTTC. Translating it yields CASRQGLNTYNEQFF.